The present entry profiles one T cell receptor (beta chain) with its context. Its antigen remains unknown. The entry originates in a study of graft-versus-host responses after intestinal transplantation. Study background: Transplants given to recipients were multivisceral, liver-intestinal, or isolated intestinal.

Repertoires were generated with immunoSEQ multiplex PCR, while TCRdb's copy carries only in-frame clones and drops some. The repertoire consists of more than 20,000 clones, with approximately 92% occurring once and the leading ten covering roughly two fifths. Overall study findings and caveats: HvG clone declines early post-transplant were associated with peak circulating GvH levels. Some patients had graft-donor T cell macrochimerism, and their allografts showed high graft-versus-host to host-versus-graft clonal ratios.

The CDR3 contains 14 residues. Germline CDR1 and CDR2: SGHRS and YFSETQ. Trimming took off 4 bases at V and 6 bases at J, with 14 bases between the two ends. The clonotype was recovered from a human patient who received an intestinal transplant, so some T cells may come from the graft donor. This sequence joins TRBV5-1 and TRBJ2-1; either TRBD1 or TRBD2 may fit D (5 bases each). The sequenced sample was PBMCs, obtained approximately 260 days after intestinal transplant. CDR3 bases: TGCGCCAGCAGCATCCGACGGGGCGGCAATGAGCAGTTCTTC. Translation: CASSIRRGGNEQFF.